A single sample is the source of the 23 T cell receptor beta chains below, sequenced in a study of vaccination effects on CD4 cells after COVID-19. The method was immunoSEQ multiplex PCR; TCRdb's version includes in-frame clones alone and lacks a portion of them. The table has tens of thousands of clones, about three quarters seen once; the top ten hold approximately 12%. Sequencing followed a ViraFEST assay step that expanded antigen-specific CD4+ T cells with viral peptide pools. Subsequent to a culture period of about nine days, CD4+ T cells were isolated. Antigens for these TCRs are unknown. The sequencing used CD4+ T cells from PBMCs cultured with HCoV-229E spike peptides, collected before COVID-19 vaccination. The receptors come from a human donor who received a COVID-19 vaccine.

The chain recombines TRBV5-1 with TRBJ1-5, with D possibly matching TRBD1 (5 bases). The CDR3 runs to 15 residues. The V gene's germline CDR1 is SGHRS and CDR2 YFSETQ. V gave up 4 bases and J gave up 3 bases, with 14 bases separating them. The CDR3 reads CASSLAGVANQPQHF. CDR3 coding DNA: TGCGCCAGCAGCCTGGCGGGGGTTGCCAATCAGCCCCAGCATTTT.

Only one count was recorded for this clone. This sequence joins TRBV10-3 and TRBJ2-2, with D tentatively TRBD1 or TRBD2 (5 bases each). Germline V gives CDR1 ENHRY, CDR2 SYGVKD. The CDR3 contains 18 residues. With 0 bases removed from V and 2 bases from J, the gap between germline ends came to 16 bases. This CDR3 reads CAISESRGQIRNTGELFF. The CDR3 DNA reads TGTGCCATCAGTGAGTCGAGGGGCCAGATCCGTAACACCGGGGAGCTGTTTTTT.

V gene TRBV7-6 combines with J gene TRBJ2-7, with TRBD2 identical over 7 bases. In germline, CDR1 is SGHVS, CDR2 FNYEAQ. Trimming removed 3 bases from V and 0 bases from J; junction bases left unmatched: 5. This CDR3 spans 15 amino acids. The CDR3 reads CASSFSLAGSYEQYF. The CDR3 DNA reads TGTGCCAGCAGCTTTAGTTTAGCGGGCTCCTACGAGCAGTACTTC.

This chain connects TRBV6-4 to TRBJ1-1; D is possibly TRBD1 (6 bases). This CDR3 comprises 14 residues. The germline V and J ends were trimmed by 5 bases and 1 base, with 11 bases remaining between them. Per germline, CDR1 MRHNA and CDR2 SNTAGT. The CDR3 DNA follows: TGTGCCAGCAGTCCCGAACAGGGGAACACTGAAGCTTTCTTT. Protein sequence: CASSPEQGNTEAFF.

CDR3 in DNA: TGTGCCAGTAGTGGCTCCGGGACAGGGACGGGCTATGGCTACACCTTC. Its protein is CASSGSGTGTGYGYTF. This chain uses TRBV19 with TRBJ1-2; 9 nucleotides agree with TRBD1. This CDR3 is 16 amino acids long. V gave up 5 bases and J gave up 4 bases; unmatched junction bases: 11. The germline gives CDR1 LNHDA, CDR2 SQIVND (reference sequence).

J is TRBJ1-5 and V is TRBV4-1; the match to TRBD1 covers 9 bases. The V gene end was trimmed by 0 bases and the J gene end by 7 bases; junction bases not matched to a gene: 4. This CDR3 has 15 residues. Germline-derived CDR1 and CDR2 are MGHRA and YSYEKL. Here the CDR3 DNA reads TGCGCCAGCAGCCAAGAGGGACAGGGTGCCCAGCCCCAGCATTTT. It is translated as CASSQEGQGAQPQHF.

The chain recombines TRBV5-1 with TRBJ2-3, with 9 bases lining up with TRBD2. The CDR3 spans 15 residues. Germline V lookup: CDR1 SGHRS, CDR2 YFSETQ. V shed 4 bases and J 5 bases; nucleotides not matched to a gene: 8. The CDR3 spells CASSPERGAQDTQYF. The CDR3 region has the DNA TGCGCCAGCAGCCCGGAGCGGGGGGCCCAAGATACGCAGTATTTT. The full variable domain, its missing parts supplied by reference TRBV5-1 and TRBJ2-3, is KAGVTQTPRYLIKTRGQQVTLSCSPISGHRSVSWYQQTPGQGLQFLFEYFSETQRNKGNFPGRFSGRQFSNSRSEMNVSTLELGDSALYLCASSPERGAQDTQYFGPGTRLTVL.

Points on this clone: At one end the junction does not follow the germline gene, possibly because of a read error. This chain uses TRBV2 with TRBJ2-2; D possibly corresponds to TRBD2 (6 bases). This CDR3 contains 15 residues. Germline CDR1 and CDR2: SNHLY and FYNNEI. CDR3 in DNA: TGTGCCAGCAGCGACCAGGGCGGGAACTCCGGGGAGCTGTTTTTT. This translates into CASSDQGGNSGELFF.

The rearrangement links TRBV5-4 to TRBJ2-1, with TRBD1 matching 8 bases. The CDR3 has 11 residues. CDR1 is SGHNT, CDR2 YYREEE, per germline (reference sequence). The V and J ends lost 0 bases and 14 bases, in that order; junction bases with no gene match: 1. CDR3 DNA: TGTGCCAGCAGCTTGGGGACAGGGAAGTTCTTC. This encodes CASSLGTGKFF.

The rearrangement joins TRBV18 to TRBJ2-2, with TRBD1 as a possible D gene (6 bases). From germline, CDR1 is KGHSH and CDR2 LQKENI. The CDR3 loop spans 16 amino acids. With 3 bases removed from V and 2 bases from J, the gap between germline ends came to 13 bases. CDR3 nucleotide sequence: TGTGCCAGCTCACCCAACAGGGTCCCCAACACCGGGGAGCTGTTTTTT. This encodes CASSPNRVPNTGELFF.

V gene TRBV6-1 combines with J gene TRBJ1-5, with TRBD1 identical over 9 bases. The CDR3 consists of 16 residues. Germline V gene sequence: CDR1 MNHNS, CDR2 SASEGT. Trimming at V came to 4 bases and at J to 3 bases, leaving 7 bases not matched to a gene. The CDR3 region is CASSASGTGNNQPQHF. The CDR3 coding sequence is TGTGCCAGCAGTGCCTCCGGGACAGGGAACAATCAGCCCCAGCATTTT.

The rearrangement uses TRBV10-1 and TRBJ2-3, with no clear D. Per germline, CDR1 WNHNN and CDR2 SYGVQD (reference sequence). V was trimmed by 6 bases and J by 2 bases, leaving 12 bases between them. The CDR3 has 14 amino acids. CDR3 DNA: TGCGCCAGCAGCCCACGGATCCTCACAGATACGCAGTATTTT. Translating gives CASSPRILTDTQYF.

The chain combines TRBV11-1 with TRBJ1-1; weak D call: TRBD1 (6 bases). Germline V gene data show CDR1 as SGHAT and CDR2 as FQDESV (reference sequence). V was shortened by 6 bases and J by 1 base, with 12 bases between the two germline ends. CDR3 size: 14 residues. CDR3 sequence reads: CASRRGQRNTEAFF. CDR3 sequence (DNA): TGTGCCAGCAGACGCGGACAGCGGAACACTGAAGCTTTCTTT. Using reference TRBV11-1 and TRBJ1-1 for the parts outside the CDR3, the full variable domain is EAEVAQSPRYKITEKSQAVAFWCDPISGHATLYWYRQILGQGPELLVQFQDESVVDDSQLPKDRFSAERLKGVDSTLKIQPAELGDSAMYLCASRRGQRNTEAFFGQGTRLTVV.

The chain carries TRBV2 and TRBJ2-3; 11 positions agree with TRBD1. Germline lookup yields CDR1 SNHLY and CDR2 FYNNEI. The CDR3 runs to 15 residues. V lost 6 bases and J lost 6; bases outside the gene matches: 8. The CDR3 DNA is TGTGCCAGCAGCAACGGACAGGGGGCATGGGATACGCAGTATTTT. Translating it yields CASSNGQGAWDTQYF.

Only a few counts were recorded for this clone. The chain employs TRBV5-1 and TRBJ2-1; D gene ambiguous. The germline CDR1 and CDR2 sequences are SGHRS and YFSETQ. V gave up 4 bases and J gave up 4 bases, with 15 bases separating them. This CDR3 spans 15 amino acids. The CDR3 region is CASSRPTERYNEQFF. CDR3 nucleotides: TGCGCCAGCAGCCGGCCTACCGAGAGATACAATGAGCAGTTCTTC.

J is TRBJ2-1 and V is TRBV7-9; D is unclear. The CDR3 has 16 amino acids. Germline assignment: CDR1 SEHNR and CDR2 FQNEAQ (reference sequence). Trimming stripped 6 bases from V and 12 bases from J, with 27 bases between. Here the CDR3 reads CASSNAWASRRIGQFF. CDR3 DNA: TGTGCCAGCAGTAACGCCTGGGCCTCCCGGCGGATCGGGCAGTTCTTC. Variable domain in full (rest from reference TRBV7-9 and TRBJ2-1): DTGVSQNPRHKITKRGQNVTFRCDPISEHNRLYWYRQTLGQGPEFLTYFQNEAQLEKSRLLSDRFSAERPKGSFSTLEIQRTEQGDSAMYLCASSNAWASRRIGQFFGPGTRLTVL.

The V gene is TRBV12-5, the J gene TRBJ2-7, with TRBD1 matching over 7 bases. The length of the CDR3 is 12 residues. V lost 9 bases, J lost 4 bases, and 6 bases stayed unmatched. Germline CDR1 and CDR2: LGHNT and FRNRAP. CDR3 in DNA: TGTGCTAGCGCAAGGGACAGTTACGAGCAGTACTTC. This codes for CASARDSYEQYF.

The chain has TRBV9 and TRBJ2-1, with D hard to call. Per the germline V gene, CDR1 is SGDLS and CDR2 is YYNGEE. Trimming stripped 0 bases from V and 2 bases from J, with 9 bases between. The CDR3 is 15 residues long. The CDR3, as DNA: TGTGCCAGCAGCGTAGCTACTTCGACCTACAATGAGCAGTTCTTC. Protein: CASSVATSTYNEQFF.

The V and J genes are TRBV12-3 or TRBV12-4 and TRBJ2-5; D uncertain. The CDR3 is 13 amino acids. V lost 3 bases and J 1 base, leaving 6 bases between the germline ends. The CDR3 sequence: CASSLSFQETQYF. The CDR3, as DNA: TGTGCCAGCAGTTTGTCCTTCCAAGAGACCCAGTACTTC.

This clone was recorded once. The chain carries TRBV11-2 and TRBJ2-1; 8 bases line up with TRBD2. Germline V gene data show CDR1 as SGHAT and CDR2 as FQNNGV. The length of the CDR3 is 17 residues. J lost 0 bases, V lost 6 bases, and 10 bases had no gene match. The CDR3 DNA reads as TGTGCCAGCAGAGGACTAGCAGACGTTCTCTCCTACAATGAGCAGTTCTTC. This encodes CASRGLADVLSYNEQFF.

The chain recombines TRBV6-5 with TRBJ2-3; weak D call: TRBD2 (5 bases). V was clipped by 6 bases and J by 4 bases, with 11 bases between them. Germline-derived CDR1 and CDR2 are MNHEY and SVGAGI. The CDR3 is 13 residues long. CDR3 nucleotide sequence: TGTGCCAGCAGCACCGGCGGGCCAGATACGCAGTATTTT. This translates into CASSTGGPDTQYF.

This clone was observed a few times. The chain is built from TRBV7-8 and TRBJ2-3; D remains unclear. Germline lookup yields CDR1 SGHVS and CDR2 FQNEAQ. The CDR3 is 12 residues long. The V end lost 5 bases, the J end lost 1 base, and 4 bases lay between the germline ends. In nucleotides, the CDR3 is TGTGCCAGCAGCCCGGGCACAGATACGCAGTATTTT. Translation gives CASSPGTDTQYF. The whole variable domain, filled in from reference TRBV7-8 and TRBJ2-3, reads GAGVSQSPRYKVAKRGQDVALRCDPISGHVSLFWYQQALGQGPEFLTYFQNEAQLDKSGLPSDRFFAERPEGSVSTLKIQRTQQEDSAVYLCASSPGTDTQYFGPGTRLTVL.

This chain connects TRBV15 to TRBJ2-2, with D unresolved. This CDR3 spans 13 amino acids. V dropped 4 bases and J dropped 3 bases, with 6 bases sitting between them. CDR1 LNHNV and CDR2 YYDKDF come from the germline V gene (reference sequence). DNA of the CDR3: TGTGCCACCAGCACTTACTACACCGGGGAGCTGTTTTTT. Translating it yields CATSTYYTGELFF.